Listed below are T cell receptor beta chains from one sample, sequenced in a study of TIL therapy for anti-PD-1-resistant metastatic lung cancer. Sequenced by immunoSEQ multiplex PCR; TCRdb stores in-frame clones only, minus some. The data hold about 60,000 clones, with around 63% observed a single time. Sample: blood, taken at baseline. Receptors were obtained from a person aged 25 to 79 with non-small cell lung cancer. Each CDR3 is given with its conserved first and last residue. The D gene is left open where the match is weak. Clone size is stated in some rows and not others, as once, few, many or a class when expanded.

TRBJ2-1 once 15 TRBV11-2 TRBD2 CASSSGLAGYNEQFF TGTGCCAGCAGCTCGGGACTAGCGGGATACAATGAGCAGTTCTTC
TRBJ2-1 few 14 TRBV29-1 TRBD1 CSVVYDRVGYEQFF TGCAGCGTTGTATATGACAGGGTTGGCTATGAGCAGTTCTTC
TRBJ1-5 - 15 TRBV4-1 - CASSQMGGLNQPQHF TGCGCCAGCAGCCAAATGGGCGGCCTCAATCAGCCCCAGCATTTT
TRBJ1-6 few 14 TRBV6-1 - CASRQGVSNSPLHF TGTGCCAGCAGGCAAGGGGTTAGTAATTCACCCCTCCACTTT
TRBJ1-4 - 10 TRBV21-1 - CARNGGKLFF TGTGCCCGTAACGGGGGAAAACTGTTTTTT
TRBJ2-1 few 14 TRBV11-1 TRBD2 CASSATSYYNEQFF TGTGCCAGCAGCGCGACTAGCTACTACAATGAGCAGTTCTTC
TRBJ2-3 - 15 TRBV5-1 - CASSLEGFHGDTQYF TGCGCCAGCAGCTTGGAAGGGTTTCACGGAGATACGCAGTATTTT
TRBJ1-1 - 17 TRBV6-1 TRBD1 CASSEARRTGAGTEAFF TGTGCCAGCAGTGAAGCTCGGCGGACAGGGGCGGGAACTGAAGCTTTCTTT
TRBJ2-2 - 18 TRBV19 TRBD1 CASGKGQVRVANTGELFF TGTGCCAGTGGGAAAGGACAGGTCCGAGTGGCGAACACCGGGGAGCTGTTTTTT
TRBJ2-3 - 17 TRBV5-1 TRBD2 CASSMGLAGGVPDTQYF TGCGCCAGCAGCATGGGACTAGCGGGAGGGGTCCCAGATACGCAGTATTTT
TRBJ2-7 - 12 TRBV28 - CASSLSDYEQYF TGTGCCAGCAGTTTGTCGGACTACGAGCAGTACTTC
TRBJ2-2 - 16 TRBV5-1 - CASSLDLAGNTGELFF TGCGCCAGCAGCTTGGATCTAGCAGGGAACACCGGGGAGCTGTTTTTT
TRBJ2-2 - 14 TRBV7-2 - CASSLGGGNGELFF TGTGCCAGCAGCTTAGGGGGCGGGAACGGGGAGCTGTTTTTT
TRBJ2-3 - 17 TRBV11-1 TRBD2 CASSLGVLAATTDTQYF TGTGCCAGCAGCTTGGGGGTCCTAGCGGCTACCACAGATACGCAGTATTTT
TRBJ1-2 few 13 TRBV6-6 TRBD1 CASSSTGYYGYTF TGTGCCAGCAGTTCGACAGGGTATTATGGCTACACCTTC
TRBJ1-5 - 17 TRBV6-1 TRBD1 CASSERQTGTGGQPQHF TGTGCCAGCAGTGAGCGACAAACCGGGACAGGGGGACAGCCCCAGCATTTT
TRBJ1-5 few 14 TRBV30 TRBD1 CAWSSTGPNQPQHF TGTGCCTGGAGTTCGACAGGGCCCAATCAGCCCCAGCATTTT
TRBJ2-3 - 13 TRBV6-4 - CASSASLGHTQYF TGTGCCAGCAGTGCGTCACTTGGGCATACGCAGTATTTT
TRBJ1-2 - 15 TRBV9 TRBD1 CASGSGSGGQYGYTF TGTGCCAGCGGAAGTGGGTCAGGGGGGCAATATGGCTACACCTTC
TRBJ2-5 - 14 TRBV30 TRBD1 CAWSVQGARETQYF TGTGCCTGGAGTGTACAGGGGGCACGGGAGACCCAGTACTTC
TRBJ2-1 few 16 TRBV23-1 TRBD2 CASSQRERGGLHEQFF TGCGCCAGCAGTCAACGAGAGCGGGGGGGCTTGCATGAGCAGTTCTTC
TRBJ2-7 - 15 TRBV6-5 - CASSPLEKGSYEQHF TGTGCCAGCAGCCCCTTAGAGAAAGGGTCCTACGAGCAGCACTTC